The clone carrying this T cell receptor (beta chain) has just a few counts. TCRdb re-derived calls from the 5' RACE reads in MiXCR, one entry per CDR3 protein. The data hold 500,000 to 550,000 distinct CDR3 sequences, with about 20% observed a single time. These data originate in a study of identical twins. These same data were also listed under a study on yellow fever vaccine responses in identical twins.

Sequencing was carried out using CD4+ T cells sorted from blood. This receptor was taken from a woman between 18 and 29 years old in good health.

The CDR3 DNA is TGTGCCAGCACGAGGGCCACTGAAGCTTTCTTT. Residues: CASTRATEAFF. The gene calls are TRBV2 and TRBJ1-1; no clear D gene. CDR1 is SNHLY, CDR2 FYNNEI, per germline. V dropped 7 bases and J dropped 4 bases, with 7 bases sitting between them. This CDR3 is 11 amino acids long. Full variable domain (rest looked up from reference TRBV2 and TRBJ1-1): EPEVTQTPSHQVTQMGQEVILRCVPISNHLYFYWYRQILGQKVEFLVSFYNNEISEKSEIFDDQFSVERPDGSNFTLKIRSTKLEDSAMYFCASTRATEAFFGQGTRLTVV.